The next 22 T cell receptor beta chains were all read from a single sample in a study of shared clonotypes between healthy human individuals (dated by TCRdb to the early 2020s). Libraries were constructed by the immunoSEQ multiplex PCR assay. TCRdb mirrors the immuneACCESS table, restricted to in-frame sequences. Some clones are absent from its copies; in checked studies, under half trace to an unresolved V gene, and the reason for the others is unknown. The sample includes 2 million to 2.5 million clones, with nearly 97% observed a single time. Roughly 0.13% of the sample comes from the top ten. Sequencing used naive CD4+ T cells sorted from blood. The label giving this sample's cell subset or site can be read as: CD45RA+ positively selected. The receptor source for this set is a man between 18 and 35 years old in good health.

For the CDR3, the DNA is TGCGCCAGCAGCCACCTCAGCGGGACCCAAGAGACCCAGTACTTC. It encodes CASSHLSGTQETQYF. The chain employs TRBV5-1 and TRBJ2-5, with 7 bases aligning to TRBD2. This CDR3 spans 15 amino acids. CDR1 is SGHRS, CDR2 YFSETQ, per germline. V was pared by 4 bases and J by 1 base, with 7 bases of the junction left unmatched.

For the CDR3, the DNA is TGTGCCAGCAGTTTCCTATACGGACAGGGGGACTCTGAAGCTTTCTTT. This gives the protein CASSFLYGQGDSEAFF. V and J are TRBV27 and TRBJ1-1; 10 bases map to TRBD1. In germline, CDR1 is MNHEY, CDR2 SMNVEV (reference sequence). The CDR3 loop spans 16 amino acids. J was trimmed by 6 bases and V by 3 bases; bases with no gene match: 10.

About this clone: Other DNA sequences in this specimen translate into the identical CDR3. The chain joins TRBV4-3 to TRBJ1-5; D not resolved. Trimming shortened V by 1 base and J by 7 bases, and 11 bases separated the two germline ends. Per the germline V gene, CDR1 is LGHNA and CDR2 is YSLEER. This CDR3 has 14 amino acids. The CDR3 here is CASSQGAGNQPQHF. The CDR3 bases are TGCGCCAGCAGCCAAGGTGCGGGAAACCAGCCCCAGCATTTT.

The rearrangement joins TRBV18 to TRBJ2-1; D is undetermined. Germline loops: CDR1 KGHSH, CDR2 LQKENI. This CDR3 has 16 amino acids. The V and J ends lost 2 bases and 8 bases respectively, with 19 bases between them. The DNA for the CDR3 is TGTGCCAGCTCACCAAGGCGCAGCCCAAGGGTCGATGAGCAGTTCTTC. This gives the protein CASSPRRSPRVDEQFF.

V usage is TRBV28 and J usage is TRBJ1-2, with 11 bases that match TRBD1. Germline loops: CDR1 MDHEN, CDR2 SYDVKM. The V and J ends lost 6 bases and 7 bases, in that order; junction bases with no gene match: 4. The CDR3 covers 13 residues. In DNA form, the CDR3 reads TGTGCCAGCAGGGGACAGGGGGAGGGTGGCTACACCTTC. Translating gives CASRGQGEGGYTF.

As to this clone: This CDR3 is also generated by other DNA sequences in the sample. The J gene is TRBJ1-4, the V gene TRBV5-1; possibly TRBD1 for D (5 bases). CDR1 is SGHRS, CDR2 YFSETQ, per germline. The length of the CDR3 is 15 residues. V gave up 0 bases and J gave up 5 bases, with 11 bases separating them. CDR3 protein: CASSLAGDANEKLFF. The CDR3 DNA reads as TGCGCCAGCAGCTTGGCGGGGGACGCAAATGAAAAACTGTTTTTT.

Regarding this clone: In the same sample, other DNA sequences code for this CDR3. The V gene is TRBV30, the J gene TRBJ1-2; TRBD1 is a possible D gene (6 bases). V was cut by 3 bases and J by 8 bases, with 13 bases left in between. The CDR3 is 12 amino acids. The germline gives CDR1 GTSNPN, CDR2 SVGIG (reference sequence). For the CDR3, the DNA is TGTGCCTGGAGCCCGAACAGGGACGGCTACACCTTC. Its translation is CAWSPNRDGYTF.

V gene TRBV7-9 combines with J gene TRBJ1-2, with D perhaps matching TRBD1 (6 bases). Germline assignment: CDR1 SEHNR and CDR2 FQNEAQ (reference sequence). CDR3 length: 15 residues. Trimming took off 4 bases at V and 3 bases at J, with 15 bases between the two ends. The CDR3 coding sequence is TGTGCCAGCAGCTCCAATGCAGGGGCGGACTATGGCTACACCTTC. Amino acids: CASSSNAGADYGYTF.

As regards this clone: Other DNA sequences in the sample encode the same CDR3. The CDR3 region has the DNA TGTGCCTGGAGTCATCAAGAGACCCAGTACTTC. Protein sequence: CAWSHQETQYF. V usage is TRBV30 and J usage is TRBJ2-5; D gene ambiguous. Trimming pared 2 bases from V and 2 bases from J, leaving 3 bases between. The CDR3 totals 11 residues. Germline values: CDR1 GTSNPN, CDR2 SVGIG (reference sequence).

The J gene is TRBJ2-7, the V gene TRBV5-5; no reliable D call. Per the germline V gene, CDR1 is SGHKS and CDR2 is YYEKEE (reference sequence). Trimming removed 4 bases from V and 2 bases from J, with 13 bases in between. The length of the CDR3 is 14 residues. CDR3 DNA: TGTGCCAGCAGCATTGGGCAGTTGACCTACGAGCAGTACTTC. Translating gives CASSIGQLTYEQYF.

The gene calls are TRBV5-4 and TRBJ2-3; D is undetermined. CDR1 and CDR2 from the germline V gene are SGHNT and YYREEE (reference sequence). The CDR3 has 14 residues. The V end was cut by 3 bases, the J end by 5 bases, with 13 bases between. CDR3 nucleotides: TGTGCCAGCAGCTGGGGTACTTCAGGAGATACGCAGTATTTT. It codes for CASSWGTSGDTQYF.

The chain recombines TRBV6-5 with TRBJ2-3; D is unresolved. V dropped 5 bases and J dropped 5 bases, with 11 bases sitting between them. The CDR3 is 13 residues long. CDR1 is MNHEY and CDR2 is SVGAGI in the germline V gene. CDR3 DNA sequence: TGTGCCAGCAGTCGAATCGTGGGAGATACGCAGTATTTT. This translates into CASSRIVGDTQYF.

The CDR3 here is CASSFGDRTNEKLFF. In DNA form, the CDR3 reads TGTGCCAGCAGCTTCGGGGACAGGACTAATGAAAAACTGTTTTTT. The chain links TRBV7-2 to TRBJ1-4; TRBD1 matches at 8 bases. CDR3 size: 15 residues. V lost 3 bases, J lost 2 bases, and 2 bases stayed unmatched. Germline V CDR1 and CDR2: SGHTA, FQGNSA.

This sequence joins TRBV6-5 and TRBJ1-2; D is possibly TRBD1 (5 bases). CDR1 MNHEY and CDR2 SVGAGI come from the germline V gene. CDR3 length: 15 residues. V lost 0 bases and J 5 bases, leaving 13 bases between the germline ends. CDR3 protein: CASSYSGRDGYGYTF. In nucleotides, the CDR3 is TGTGCCAGCAGTTACTCGGGAAGGGACGGGTATGGCTACACCTTC.

This clone was seen a few times. The chain joins TRBV7-8 to TRBJ1-5; no reliable D call. The CDR3 is made up of 15 amino acids. The germline V gene has CDR1 SGHVS and CDR2 FQNEAQ. Trimming removed 5 bases at V and 3 bases at J, with 14 bases between. The CDR3 region has the DNA TGTGCCAGCAGCCTCGATGGCCGGTTCAATCAGCCCCAGCATTTT. Its translation: CASSLDGRFNQPQHF.

This chain connects TRBV6-6 to TRBJ2-5; TRBD2 matches 9 bases. In germline, CDR1 is MNHNY, CDR2 SVGAGI (reference sequence). The V and J ends lost 0 bases and 1 base, in that order; junction bases with no gene match: 3. CDR3 length: 16 amino acids. The CDR3 nucleotides read TGTGCCAGCAGTTACTCCGCGGGGGGGTCCCAAGAGACCCAGTACTTC. This encodes CASSYSAGGSQETQYF.

J is TRBJ2-5 and V is TRBV11-2; D possibly matches TRBD1 or TRBD2 (7 bases each). The CDR3 is made up of 15 amino acids. Trimming removed 5 bases from V and 6 bases from J, with 19 bases in between. Germline-derived CDR1 and CDR2 are SGHAT and FQNNGV. The CDR3 protein is CASSPRGGGVQTQYF. The CDR3 DNA is TGTGCCAGCAGCCCACGGGGAGGGGGCGTCCAGACCCAGTACTTC.

V is TRBV19 and J is TRBJ1-2; TRBD1 matches 12 bases. CDR1 and CDR2 (germline): LNHDA, SQIVND (reference sequence). This CDR3 spans 15 amino acids. V lost 1 base, J lost 7 bases, and 4 bases stayed unmatched. The DNA for the CDR3 is TGTGCCAGTAGTATAGCCGGGACAGGGGGCCTTGGCTACACCTTC. Protein sequence: CASSIAGTGGLGYTF.

The V gene is TRBV4-1, the J gene TRBJ2-7, with 7 positions matching TRBD2. V lost 0 bases and J lost 5; bases outside the gene matches: 7. This CDR3 is 15 amino acids long. In germline, CDR1 is MGHRA, CDR2 YSYEKL. CDR3 sequence: CASSQDSGGLHEQYF. The DNA for the CDR3 is TGCGCCAGCAGCCAAGATTCGGGAGGTCTCCACGAGCAGTACTTC.

The DNA of the CDR3 is TGTGCCAGCAGTTTGGGTAGCCTAGGCAAAGAGACCCAGTACTTC. Protein sequence: CASSLGSLGKETQYF. This chain uses TRBV28 with TRBJ2-5; no reliable D call. Germline loops: CDR1 MDHEN, CDR2 SYDVKM. This CDR3 is built from 15 residues. Trimming removed 3 bases at V and 3 bases at J, with 14 bases between.

The rearrangement uses TRBV10-3 and TRBJ2-1; 7 positions match TRBD2. This CDR3 is 14 amino acids long. The V gene's germline CDR1 is ENHRY and CDR2 SYGVKD. With 8 bases clipped from V and 3 bases from J, the junction kept 7 bases outside the gene matches. CDR3 nucleotides: TGTGCCATCGGAGGCGGGGGTCTCTACAATGAGCAGTTCTTC. As protein: CAIGGGGLYNEQFF.

Turning to this clone: This sample includes further DNA sequences coding for the same CDR3. The chain links TRBV6-5 to TRBJ2-6; D call uncertain. The CDR3 sequence is 13 residues long. Germline CDR1 is MNHEY and CDR2 is SVGAGI. V was cut by 6 bases and J by 4 bases, with 7 bases left in between. The CDR3 sequence: CASREPGANVLTF. CDR3 nucleotides: TGTGCCAGCAGGGAGCCGGGGGCCAACGTCCTGACTTTC.